Shown below are 21 T cell receptor beta chains from a single sample sequenced in a study of long-term antiretroviral therapy in people with HIV. Runs used v3.0 of the immunoSEQ assay and were done at survey level. TCRdb's copy holds only in-frame clones and misses some; the assay was immunoSEQ multiplex PCR. Of 20,000 to 30,000 clones in the sample, around 90% are singletons; the top ten hold more than 8.5%. The sequencing here drew on unsorted PBMCs, taken 1.8 years before starting antiretroviral therapy. The receptors originated from a man aged 45-60 years with HIV.

By share of the sample, this clone is large (0.1 to 1%). This chain connects TRBV7-9 to TRBJ1-4; unclear D gene. Germline-derived CDR1 and CDR2 are SEHNR and FQNEAQ (reference sequence). This CDR3 comprises 15 residues. V was clipped by 2 bases and J by 4 bases, with 11 bases between them. In nucleotides, the CDR3 is TGTGCCAGCAGCTTAAGCCTTGTTGGTAATGAAAAACTGTTTTTT. As protein: CASSLSLVGNEKLFF.

The V gene is TRBV5-1, the J gene TRBJ2-2, with 14 positions matching TRBD2. The CDR3 consists of 18 residues. CDR1 SGHRS and CDR2 YFSETQ come from the germline V gene. V lost 2 bases, J lost 6 bases, and 9 bases stayed unmatched. In DNA, the CDR3 is TGCGCCAGCAGCTTCGGGACTAGCGGGAGTCCAGTATCCGGGGAGCTGTTTTTT. This gives the protein CASSFGTSGSPVSGELFF.

This chain links TRBV28 with TRBJ1-6; D is uncertain. Germline values: CDR1 MDHEN, CDR2 SYDVKM. The CDR3 runs 16 residues. The ends were cut back, 3 bases at V and 1 base at J, with 10 bases in the middle. CDR3: CASSFGGESYNSPLHF. DNA of the CDR3: TGTGCCAGCAGTTTCGGCGGAGAATCCTATAATTCACCCCTCCACTTT.

This chain links TRBV7-2 with TRBJ2-7, with D possibly being TRBD1 or TRBD2 (7 bases each). Germline V gene lookup returns CDR1 SGHTA and CDR2 FQGNSA. Deletions cut 1 base from V and 2 bases from J, with 12 bases between. The CDR3 runs to 15 residues. This CDR3 is CASSLVAGGAYEQYF. The DNA for the CDR3 is TGTGCCAGCAGCTTAGTGGCAGGGGGGGCCTACGAGCAGTACTTC.

This clone was detected once. The chain couples TRBV9 to TRBJ1-1, with D perhaps TRBD1 (5 bases). Deletions cut 0 bases from V and 5 bases from J, with 14 bases between. Per germline, CDR1 SGDLS and CDR2 YYNGEE. The CDR3 loop spans 15 amino acids. CDR3 coding DNA: TGTGCCAGCAGCGTAGATTCTGGGGCTGGGACTGAAGCTTTCTTT. This gives the protein CASSVDSGAGTEAFF.

The V and J genes are TRBV27 and TRBJ1-2; 11 bases fit TRBD1. V was pared by 2 bases and J by 8 bases, with 10 bases of the junction left unmatched. Germline CDR1 reads MNHEY; CDR2 reads SMNVEV (reference sequence). The CDR3 contains 16 residues. CDR3 nucleotide sequence: TGTGCCAGCAGTTTAAGCCCGGGACAGGGGGTGGAGGGCTACACCTTC. This translates into CASSLSPGQGVEGYTF.

The V call is TRBV21-1, the J call TRBJ1-5. TRBV21-1 is a documented pseudogene. The CDR3 contains 17 residues. CDR3 protein: CARRRPDGVEGNQPQHF. The CDR3 region has the DNA TGTGCCAGAAGACGACCCGACGGGGTTGAGGGCAATCAGCCCCAGCATTTT.

The chain combines TRBV5-5 with TRBJ2-1; either TRBD1 or TRBD2 may fit D (5 bases each). The V end was cut by 3 bases, the J end by 0 bases, with 16 bases between. The CDR3 is 17 residues long. Germline lookup yields CDR1 SGHKS and CDR2 YYEKEE (reference sequence). The CDR3 protein is CASSSGEGLDSYNEQFF. CDR3 nucleotide sequence: TGTGCCAGCAGCTCAGGCGAGGGGCTGGACTCCTACAATGAGCAGTTCTTC.

This rearrangement joins TRBV25-1 to TRBJ2-7; D is possibly TRBD1 or TRBD2 (5 bases each). The CDR3 has 14 residues. V lost 4 bases and J lost 3, with 13 bases in between. CDR1 MGHDK and CDR2 SYGVNS come from the germline V gene. CDR3 in amino acids: CASSGRLGLYEQYF. The CDR3 DNA reads as TGTGCCAGCAGTGGGAGGTTGGGGCTCTACGAGCAGTACTTC.

V usage is TRBV7-2 and J usage is TRBJ2-7; D gene uncertain. The CDR3 covers 15 residues. V was clipped by 2 bases and J by 3 bases, with 14 bases between them. Germline values: CDR1 SGHTA, CDR2 FQGNSA. The CDR3 here is CASSLLGLGIYEQYF. The CDR3 DNA follows: TGTGCCAGCAGCTTATTGGGCTTAGGGATCTACGAGCAGTACTTC. The whole variable domain, filled in from reference TRBV7-2 and TRBJ2-7, reads GAGVSQSPSNKVTEKGKDVELRCDPISGHTALYWYRQSLGQGLEFLIYFQGNSAPDKSGLPSDRFSAERTGGSVSTLTIQRTQQEDSAVYLCASSLLGLGIYEQYFGPGTRLTVT.

The chain links TRBV7-6 to TRBJ2-5; D not resolved. Trimming stripped 4 bases from V and 5 bases from J, with 20 bases between. This CDR3 is 16 amino acids long. Germline V gene sequence: CDR1 SGHVS, CDR2 FNYEAQ. As DNA, the CDR3 is TGTGCCAGCAGCTCCCGAGGAGTTCGCGGACGGGAGACCCAGTACTTC. Its protein product is CASSSRGVRGRETQYF.

The chain uses TRBV25-1 and TRBJ2-1, with 12 bases matching TRBD2. V shed 3 bases, J shed 4 bases, and the junction held 4 bases outside the gene matches. Looked up from germline, CDR1 is MGHDK and CDR2 is SYGVNS. CDR3 length: 16 amino acids. The CDR3 here is CASSDPSGRAYNEQFF. The CDR3 DNA reads as TGTGCCAGCAGTGACCCTAGCGGGAGGGCTTACAATGAGCAGTTCTTC. Full variable domain (rest looked up from reference TRBV25-1 and TRBJ2-1): EADIYQTPRYLVIGTGKKITLECSQTMGHDKMYWYQQDPGMELHLIHYSYGVNSTEKGDLSSESTVSRIRTEHFPLTLESARPSHTSQYLCASSDPSGRAYNEQFFGPGTRLTVL.

The table lists this clone with a few counts. The rearrangement joins TRBV5-4 to TRBJ2-3; D unclear. V lost 0 bases and J 6 bases, leaving 5 bases between the germline ends. CDR3 size: 12 residues. CDR1 is SGHNT and CDR2 is YYREEE in the germline V gene (reference sequence). The CDR3 sequence: CASSLDGDTQYF. The CDR3 nucleotides read TGTGCCAGCAGCTTGGACGGGGATACGCAGTATTTT.

This sequence joins TRBV6-5 and TRBJ1-2; no reliable D call. The germline V gene encodes CDR1 MNHEY and CDR2 SVGAGI. The length of the CDR3 is 13 residues. V shed 6 bases and J shed 6 bases, with 14 bases lying between them. CDR3 bases: TGTGCCAGCAGAAAATACCCCCTTGATGGCTACACCTTC. It yields the protein CASRKYPLDGYTF.

The chain uses TRBV9 and TRBJ2-2; D remains ambiguous. The CDR3 totals 13 residues. Germline CDR1 is SGDLS and CDR2 is YYNGEE. With 0 bases removed from V and 6 bases from J, the gap between germline ends came to 6 bases. CDR3 amino acids: CASSVAGPGELFF. CDR3 coding DNA: TGTGCCAGCAGCGTAGCAGGCCCCGGGGAGCTGTTTTTT.

V gene TRBV7-3 combines with J gene TRBJ2-2; D possibly corresponds to TRBD2 (6 bases). Germline CDR1 SGHTA, CDR2 FQGTGA. This CDR3 region has 16 residues. V lost 0 bases to trimming and J lost 0 bases, with 8 bases between them. CDR3 DNA sequence: TGTGCCAGCAGCTTAACGCGACTAGCGAACACCGGGGAGCTGTTTTTT. Translating gives CASSLTRLANTGELFF. Full variable domain (rest looked up from reference TRBV7-3 and TRBJ2-2): GAGVSQTPSNKVTEKGKYVELRCDPISGHTALYWYRQSLGQGPEFLIYFQGTGAADDSGLPNDRFFAVRPEGSVSTLKIQRTERGDSAVYLCASSLTRLANTGELFFGEGSRLTVL.

This clone appeared once. The chain links TRBV9 to TRBJ1-1; 7 bases map to TRBD1. Per the germline V gene, CDR1 is SGDLS and CDR2 is YYNGEE. CDR3 length: 14 residues. Trimming removed 4 bases from V and 4 bases from J; junction bases left unmatched: 7. The CDR3 is CASSKAGGGTEAFF. In DNA form, the CDR3 reads TGTGCCAGCAGCAAGGCAGGGGGGGGCACTGAAGCTTTCTTT. The whole variable domain, filled in from reference TRBV9 and TRBJ1-1, reads DSGVTQTPKHLITATGQRVTLRCSPRSGDLSVYWYQQSLDQGLQFLIQYYNGEERAKGNILERFSAQQFPDLHSELNLSSLELGDSALYFCASSKAGGGTEAFFGQGTRLTVV.

The V call is TRBV28, the J call TRBJ1-2; perhaps TRBD1 as D (6 bases). This CDR3 is built from 14 residues. The germline V and J ends were trimmed by 6 bases and 5 bases, with 16 bases remaining between them. The germline V gene encodes CDR1 MDHEN and CDR2 SYDVKM. CDR3 sequence (DNA): TGTGCCAGCAGAACCGGACAGTACTATTATGGCTACACCTTC. Its protein product is CASRTGQYYYGYTF.

This chain joins TRBV28 and TRBJ2-3; perhaps TRBD1 as D (6 bases). The CDR3 runs 13 residues. V lost 5 bases and J lost 4, with 10 bases in between. Looked up from germline, CDR1 is MDHEN and CDR2 is SYDVKM. The CDR3 loop reads CASSAGGSDTQYF. The CDR3 region has the DNA TGTGCCAGCAGTGCTGGGGGCTCAGATACGCAGTATTTT.

The gene calls are TRBV5-1 and TRBJ2-2, with unresolved D. With 3 bases removed from V and 12 bases from J, the gap between germline ends came to 15 bases. CDR1 is SGHRS and CDR2 is YFSETQ in the germline V gene. This CDR3 has 13 residues. The CDR3 protein is CASSSPGQPQLFF. DNA for the CDR3: TGCGCCAGCAGCTCACCGGGCCAGCCCCAGCTGTTTTTT.

The chain combines TRBV30 with TRBJ1-5; D ambiguous. The CDR3 runs to 13 residues. Germline V gene sequence: CDR1 GTSNPN, CDR2 SVGIG (reference sequence). V lost 3 bases and J 0 bases, leaving 6 bases between the germline ends. The DNA of the CDR3 is TGTGCCTGGAGCACCAGTAGCAATCAGCCCCAGCATTTT. Its protein product is CAWSTSSNQPQHF.